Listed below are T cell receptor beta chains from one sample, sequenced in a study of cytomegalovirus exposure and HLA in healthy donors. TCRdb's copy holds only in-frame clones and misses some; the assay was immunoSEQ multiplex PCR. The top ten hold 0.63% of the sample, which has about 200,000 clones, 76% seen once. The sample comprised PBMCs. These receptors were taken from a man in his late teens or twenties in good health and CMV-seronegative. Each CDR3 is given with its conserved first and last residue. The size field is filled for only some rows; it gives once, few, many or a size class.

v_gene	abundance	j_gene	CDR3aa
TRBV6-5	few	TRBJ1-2	CASIKRTGSNYGYTF
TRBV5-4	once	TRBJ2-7	CASSLGQGGYEQYF
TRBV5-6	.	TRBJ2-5	CASSRTGTRLRETQYF
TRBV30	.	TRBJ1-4	CAWSREDGEKLFF
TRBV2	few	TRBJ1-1	CAGRWRRNTEAFF
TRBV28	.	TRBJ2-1	CASRTSGGSYNEQFF
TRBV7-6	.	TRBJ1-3	CASSQGQGASSGNTIYF
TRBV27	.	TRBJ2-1	CASRRQGAANEQFF
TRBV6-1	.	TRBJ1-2	CASSEALWGRRGYTF
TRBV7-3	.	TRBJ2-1	CASSPLGLSDEQFF
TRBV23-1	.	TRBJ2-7	CASSQSTRPHYEQYF
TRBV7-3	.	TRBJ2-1	CASSLGRRGRSGREGEQFF
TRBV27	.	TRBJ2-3	CASSSSGWGESDTQYF
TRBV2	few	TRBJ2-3	CASSDGGGDTQYF
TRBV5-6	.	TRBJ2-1	CASSWRYNEQFF
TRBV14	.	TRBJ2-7	CASSPQGSAGVSGQYF
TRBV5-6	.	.	CASSSGTSSEQYF
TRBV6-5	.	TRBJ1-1	CASRPTGELTEAFF
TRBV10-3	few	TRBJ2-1	CASTGGNNEQFF
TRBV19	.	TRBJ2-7	CASSNRDSYEQYF
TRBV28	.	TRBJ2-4	CASSLDGTGTKNIQYF
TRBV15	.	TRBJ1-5	CATSVLGLGKSSNQPQHF
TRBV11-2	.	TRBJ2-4	CASSSPTARDIQYF
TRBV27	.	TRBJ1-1	CASSFGATGVNTEAFF
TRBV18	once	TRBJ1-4	CASSPGGFVPTEGEKLFF
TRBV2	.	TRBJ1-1	CASRWAREDTEAFF
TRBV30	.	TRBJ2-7	CAWSVTGDEQHF
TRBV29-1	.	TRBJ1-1	CSVEVTGGYTEAFF
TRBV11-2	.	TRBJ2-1	CASSLGGTYNEQFF
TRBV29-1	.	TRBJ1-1	CSVATGDEAFF
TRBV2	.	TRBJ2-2	CASRTGLAVNTGELFF
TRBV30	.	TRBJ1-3	CAWSAGGASGNTIYF
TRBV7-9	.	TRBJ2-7	CASSGAQAYEQYF
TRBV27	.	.	CASTQRLAGFGSYEQYF
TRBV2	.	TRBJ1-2	CASSDTPVYGYTF
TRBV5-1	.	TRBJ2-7	CASSLAGTPRNEQYF
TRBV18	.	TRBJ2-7	CASSPVLIGLAPLRYEQYF
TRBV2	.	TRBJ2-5	CASSGLAGEGTQYF
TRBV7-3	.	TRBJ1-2	CASSPPGQGARGYTF
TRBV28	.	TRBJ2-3	CASSSLSTSGDTDTQYF
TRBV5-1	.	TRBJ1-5	CASSLAAGAGPQHF
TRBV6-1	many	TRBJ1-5	CASSPNKAGRQPQHF
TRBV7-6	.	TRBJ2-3	CASSFADEDTQYF
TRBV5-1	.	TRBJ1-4	CASSLGGLNEKLFF
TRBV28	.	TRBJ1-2	CASSLGGAPYGYTF
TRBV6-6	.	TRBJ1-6	CASRPGGGSPLHF